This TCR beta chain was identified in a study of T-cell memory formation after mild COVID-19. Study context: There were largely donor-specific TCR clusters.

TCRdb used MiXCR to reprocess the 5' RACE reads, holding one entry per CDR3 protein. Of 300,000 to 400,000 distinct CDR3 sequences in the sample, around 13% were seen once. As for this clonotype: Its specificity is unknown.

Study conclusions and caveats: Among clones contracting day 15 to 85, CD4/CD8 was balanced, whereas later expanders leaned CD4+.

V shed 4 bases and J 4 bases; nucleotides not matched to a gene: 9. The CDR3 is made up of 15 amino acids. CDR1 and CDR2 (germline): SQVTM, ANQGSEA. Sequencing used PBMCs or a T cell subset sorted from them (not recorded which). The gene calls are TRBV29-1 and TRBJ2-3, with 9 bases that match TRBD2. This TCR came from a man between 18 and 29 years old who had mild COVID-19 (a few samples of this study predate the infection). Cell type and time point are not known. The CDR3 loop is CSVVGISGGADTQYF. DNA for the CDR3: TGCAGCGTTGTGGGAATTAGCGGGGGTGCAGATACGCAGTATTTT.